These 22 T cell receptor beta chains were all obtained from the same sample, sequenced in a study of shared clonotypes between healthy human individuals (dated by TCRdb to between 2020 and 2021). For the CD8 naive samples, CD45RO-negative cells were positively selected for CCR7, yielding a CD45RA+CCR7+ population from which TemRA cells were excluded. The library was produced with the immunoSEQ multiplex PCR assay. The table comes from immuneACCESS by way of TCRdb, which keeps in-frame sequences with V and J called. Part of the clones is missing from these tables; in studies checked, under half for an unresolved V gene and the rest for unknown reasons. The sample yields 2 million or so clones; approximately 94% were counted once. Together, the top ten hold around 1.1% of the sample. The sequencing sample was made of naive CD8+ T cells sorted from blood. Taken with the paper, the label for cell subset or site translates to: CD45RA+CCR7+. The receptors here all came from a man aged 18 to 30 in good health.

On this clone: The same CDR3 is also encoded by other DNA sequences in this sample. The V and J genes are TRBV10-2 and TRBJ1-2; D remains unclear. Trimming pared 0 bases from V and 5 bases from J, leaving 4 bases between. CDR3 length equals 12 residues. CDR1 is WSHSY, CDR2 SAAADI, per germline. For the CDR3, the DNA is TGCGCCAGCAGTGAGTCTGGATATGGCTACACCTTC. Amino acids: CASSESGYGYTF.

The chain uses TRBV6-1 and TRBJ2-2; D may be TRBD1 (6 bases). V lost 6 bases, J lost 7 bases, and 12 bases lay in between. The CDR3 is 13 amino acids. Per germline, CDR1 MNHNS and CDR2 SASEGT. The CDR3 loop reads CASSLKGGGELFF. The CDR3 nucleotides are TGTGCCAGCAGCCTGAAAGGGGGCGGGGAGCTGTTTTTT.

The rearrangement uses TRBV9 and TRBJ1-4; D gene ambiguous. The V end was cut by 3 bases, the J end by 0 bases, with 9 bases between. Germline loops: CDR1 SGDLS, CDR2 YYNGEE. This CDR3 has 15 amino acids. The CDR3 loop is CASSGTKATNEKLFF. CDR3 bases: TGTGCCAGCAGCGGTACGAAGGCAACTAATGAAAAACTGTTTTTT. Full variable domain (missing parts from reference TRBV9 and TRBJ1-4): DSGVTQTPKHLITATGQRVTLRCSPRSGDLSVYWYQQSLDQGLQFLIQYYNGEERAKGNILERFSAQQFPDLHSELNLSSLELGDSALYFCASSGTKATNEKLFFGSGTQLSVL.

This CDR3 reads CASSYGLGSPLHF. The CDR3 DNA sequence: TGTGCCAGCAGTTACGGTCTCGGATCACCCCTCCACTTT. The rearrangement uses TRBV6-5 and TRBJ1-6; D not resolved. CDR1 is MNHEY, CDR2 SVGAGI, per germline. This CDR3 has 13 residues. Trimming removed 2 bases at V and 10 bases at J, with 9 bases between.

The chain combines TRBV5-4 with TRBJ2-1; 8 bases agree with TRBD2. This CDR3 contains 14 residues. Germline CDR1 is SGHNT and CDR2 is YYREEE (reference sequence). J lost 8 bases, V lost 5 bases, and 9 bases had no gene match. CDR3 sequence (DNA): TGTGCCAGCAGAACCAGCGGGAGTATCTATGAGCAGTTCTTC. Residues: CASRTSGSIYEQFF.

The rearrangement joins TRBV11-2 to TRBJ1-5; D remains ambiguous. From germline, CDR1 is SGHAT and CDR2 FQNNGV. This CDR3 comprises 13 residues. The V end was cut by 3 bases, the J end by 9 bases, with 12 bases between. CDR3 sequence: CASSFGGQWPQHF. CDR3 bases: TGTGCCAGCAGCTTCGGCGGGCAGTGGCCCCAGCATTTT.

V usage is TRBV5-5 and J usage is TRBJ2-7; D could derive from TRBD1 or TRBD2 (5 bases each). The CDR3 loop spans 16 amino acids. V was pared by 2 bases and J by 2 bases, with 17 bases between. The germline V gene encodes CDR1 SGHKS and CDR2 YYEKEE (reference sequence). CDR3 DNA sequence: TGTGCCAGCAGCTTAGCACCGGGACCCGGAACCTACGAGCAGTACTTC. This sequence encodes CASSLAPGPGTYEQYF.

The chain joins TRBV15 to TRBJ1-5; 8 bases agree with TRBD1. The CDR3 contains 16 residues. CDR1 and CDR2 from the germline V gene are LNHNV and YYDKDF (reference sequence). Trimming took 0 bases from V and 6 from J; bases not matched to a gene: 7. This CDR3 is CATSREGQERGQPQHF. The DNA for the CDR3 is TGTGCCACCAGCAGAGAGGGACAGGAGAGGGGTCAGCCCCAGCATTTT.

The chain couples TRBV6-5 to TRBJ1-1; no clear D. The CDR3 totals 14 residues. Germline V gives CDR1 MNHEY, CDR2 SVGAGI. Trimming pared 2 bases from V and 0 bases from J, leaving 7 bases between. CDR3 amino acids: CASSYAGVNTEAFF. Here the CDR3 DNA reads TGTGCCAGCAGTTACGCAGGAGTGAACACTGAAGCTTTCTTT.

The gene calls are TRBV4-1 and TRBJ1-3; D gene ambiguous. The CDR3 runs 15 residues. Germline CDR1 reads MGHRA; CDR2 reads YSYEKL. V dropped 4 bases and J dropped 0 bases, with 10 bases sitting between them. The CDR3 sequence: CASSPTQVSGNTIYF. As DNA, the CDR3 is TGCGCCAGCAGCCCAACCCAGGTCTCTGGAAACACCATATATTTT.

Remarks on this clone: One end of the junction fails to match germline, which may point to a read error. The J gene is TRBJ1-1, the V gene TRBV10-3; the D gene is possibly TRBD1 (5 bases). CDR3 length equals 12 residues. Germline values: CDR1 ENHRY, CDR2 SYGVKD. DNA for the CDR3: TGTGCCAGCAGTACTCGACAGTCGGAAGCTTTCTTT. Translation: CASSTRQSEAFF.

The J gene is TRBJ2-3, the V gene TRBV11-2; weak D call: TRBD2 (7 bases). The CDR3 has 15 residues. Germline CDR1 is SGHAT and CDR2 is FQNNGV. The V and J ends lost 1 base and 5 bases respectively, with 13 bases between them. CDR3 loop: CASSLGGGRRDTQYF. CDR3 sequence (DNA): TGTGCCAGCAGCTTAGGGGGGGGCCGTAGAGATACGCAGTATTTT. Supplemented by reference TRBV11-2 and TRBJ2-3, the full variable domain reads EAGVAQSPRYKIIEKRQSVAFWCNPISGHATLYWYQQILGQGPKLLIQFQNNGVVDDSQLPKDRFSAERLKGVDSTLKIQPAKLEDSAVYLCASSLGGGRRDTQYFGPGTRLTVL.

Worth noting for this clone: One end of the junction does not line up with germline, which may come from a read error. The V gene is TRBV11-2, the J gene TRBJ2-1; D ambiguous. Germline CDR1 is SGHAT and CDR2 is FQNNGV. This CDR3 spans 12 amino acids. This chain's CDR3 is CASSLVATGRVF. As DNA, the CDR3 is TGTGCCAGCAGCTTAGTAGCCACCGGTCGGGTCTTC.

The chain couples TRBV7-6 to TRBJ1-2; TRBD1 agrees at 8 bases. Germline CDR1 reads SGHVS; CDR2 reads FNYEAQ. CDR3 length: 15 residues. The V and J ends lost 5 bases and 4 bases, in that order; junction bases with no gene match: 9. The CDR3 loop reads CASSPATGASYGYTF. The CDR3 region has the DNA TGTGCCAGCAGCCCGGCGACAGGGGCGAGCTATGGCTACACCTTC. The full variable domain, rest sourced from reference TRBV7-6 and TRBJ1-2, is GAGVSQSPRYKVTKRGQDVALRCDPISGHVSLYWYRQALGQGPEFLTYFNYEAQQDKSGLPNDRFSAERPEGSISTLTIQRTEQRDSAMYRCASSPATGASYGYTFGSGTRLTVV.

The gene calls are TRBV5-6 and TRBJ1-2, with D perhaps matching TRBD1 (5 bases). The CDR3 consists of 15 residues. From germline, CDR1 is SGHDT and CDR2 YYEEEE. Trimming left V 1 base short and J 5 bases short, with 15 bases between. CDR3 bases: TGTGCCAGCAGCTTGAGTTACGGGACTTCTTATGGCTACACCTTC. Encoded protein: CASSLSYGTSYGYTF.

The genes are TRBV11-2 and TRBJ2-7; 9 bases line up with TRBD1. Germline V gene sequence: CDR1 SGHAT, CDR2 FQNNGV. V shed 3 bases, J shed 2 bases, and the junction held 5 bases outside the gene matches. The CDR3 is 15 amino acids. The CDR3 loop is CASSLRGQGTYEQYF. DNA for the CDR3: TGTGCCAGCAGCTTGAGAGGACAGGGGACCTACGAGCAGTACTTC.

V gene TRBV7-9 combines with J gene TRBJ2-1; D is unresolved. CDR3 size: 14 residues. Per the germline V gene, CDR1 is SEHNR and CDR2 is FQNEAQ (reference sequence). V lost 3 bases to trimming and J lost 0 bases, with 6 bases between them. CDR3 DNA sequence: TGTGCCAGCAGCTTCTTAGTCTCCTACAATGAGCAGTTCTTC. Protein sequence: CASSFLVSYNEQFF. The variable domain in full, completed from reference TRBV7-9 and TRBJ2-1, reads DTGVSQNPRHKITKRGQNVTFRCDPISEHNRLYWYRQTLGQGPEFLTYFQNEAQLEKSRLLSDRFSAERPKGSFSTLEIQRTEQGDSAMYLCASSFLVSYNEQFFGPGTRLTVL.

The V call is TRBV7-8, the J call TRBJ2-7; D unresolved. Germline CDR1 is SGHVS and CDR2 is FQNEAQ. V lost 5 bases and J lost 0, with 17 bases in between. CDR3 length: 16 residues. The CDR3 DNA follows: TGTGCCAGCAGCCTAATGGCTGGGTCCACCTCCTACGAGCAGTACTTC. Protein sequence: CASSLMAGSTSYEQYF.

This clone appeared once. Other DNA sequences in the same sample also yield this CDR3. The chain uses TRBV5-1 and TRBJ1-2; TRBD1 aligns across 11 bases. Looked up from germline, CDR1 is SGHRS and CDR2 is YFSETQ. Germline trimming cut 3 bases from V and 3 bases from J; bases unmatched to any gene: 4. The CDR3 covers 15 residues. CDR3 region: CASSSPGQGDYGYTF. The CDR3 region has the DNA TGCGCCAGCAGCTCGCCGGGACAGGGGGACTATGGCTACACCTTC.

V gene TRBV27 combines with J gene TRBJ1-1; possible D gene TRBD1, 5 bases. V was trimmed by 4 bases and J by 2 bases, leaving 11 bases between them. The CDR3 spans 14 residues. Germline lookup yields CDR1 MNHEY and CDR2 SMNVEV (reference sequence). Written as DNA, the CDR3 is TGTGCCAGCAGTTGGCTTAGGGGAAACACTGAAGCTTTCTTT. As protein: CASSWLRGNTEAFF.

This chain joins TRBV5-4 and TRBJ1-2; D gene unclear. Per the germline V gene, CDR1 is SGHNT and CDR2 is YYREEE (reference sequence). CDR3 size: 13 residues. V was clipped by 0 bases and J by 7 bases, with 10 bases between them. DNA of the CDR3: TGTGCCAGCAGCTTGGCCGAGGTCGGTGGCTACACCTTC. Its translation is CASSLAEVGGYTF.

The chain links TRBV6-1 to TRBJ2-2; D not certain. The CDR3 runs 15 residues. CDR1 is MNHNS, CDR2 SASEGT, per germline. Trimming took 6 bases from V and 6 from J, leaving 17 bases between them. The CDR3 here is CASRRWQDDAGELFF. DNA of the CDR3: TGTGCCAGCAGGAGGTGGCAGGACGACGCCGGGGAGCTGTTTTTT.